This TCR beta chain was recovered during a study of cytomegalovirus exposure and HLA in healthy donors. Study-level background: A data release that came early held about 89 million unique TCRs from HLA-typed donors.

In the PCR, 60 Vbeta and 13 Jbeta primers were used. Only in-frame clones appear in the TCRdb table, and some are missing; sequencing was by immunoSEQ multiplex PCR. The sample carries roughly 160,000 clones, about four fifths recorded once. This clone has more than one count but fewer than ten. The antigen remains undetermined. Unrecorded immune exposure was likely among donors, who were nominally healthy when sampled. Notes on the study in general: Later, TCR association rates were found to vary by HLA locus, highest for DRB1 and lowest for HLA-C. Listed as cytomegalovirus-associated were 164 TCR beta chains.

V was clipped by 5 bases and J by 5 bases; unmatched bases: 10. The CDR3 runs to 15 residues. The TCR was taken from a man aged 30-40 years in good health and CMV-seronegative. The J gene is TRBJ1-1, the V gene TRBV5-3; 9 nucleotides match TRBD1. TRBV5-3 is noted as an ORF with a role that remains uncertain. What was sequenced was PBMCs. CDR3 sequence: CARRGQGFCCTEAFF. The CDR3 DNA reads TGTGCCAGAAGAGGACAGGGGTTTTGCTGTACTGAAGCTTTCTTT.